A selection of T cell receptor beta chains follows, all from one sample in a study of T cell repertoires in cytomegalovirus infection. The antigens of these receptors remain unknown. TCRdb used MiXCR to reprocess the reads, holding one entry per CDR3 protein. The data show a few hundred thousand distinct CDR3 sequences, approximately 22% seen once. Sequenced material: cultured PBMCs, taken from culture after CMV antigen stimulation. These receptors all come from a human donor in good health (CMV status not recorded). Some clones in this sample may be carry-over from other donors' samples. CDR3s include the opening cysteine and the closing phenylalanine or tryptophan. A D gene is named only where the DNA matches it firmly. Expanded clones get a size class; other rows say once, few or many, or leave the size out.

clone size	V gene	D gene	J gene	CDR3 DNA	CDR3 protein
many	TRBV4-1	.	TRBJ1-2	TGCGCCAGCAGCCACCTCCTTAAGGCAGGAGGGCCCGCTGCTAACTATGGCTACACCTTC	CASSHLLKAGGPAANYGYTF
.	TRBV29-1	TRBD2	TRBJ2-1	TGCAGCGTCCCCCCCGTCGGGAGGGGGTATGAGCAGTTCTTC	CSVPPVGRGYEQFF
.	TRBV19	.	TRBJ2-5	TGTGCCAGTAGTATAGCGGGAGAGACCCAGTACTTC	CASSIAGETQYF
many	TRBV6-6	.	TRBJ2-1	TGTGCCAGCAGTTACTCGGGGACACGGGTAGGGAATGAGCAGTTCTTC	CASSYSGTRVGNEQFF
many	TRBV7-2	.	TRBJ2-4	TGTGCCATAGACATTCAGTACTTC	CAIDIQYF
many	TRBV4-2	TRBD1	TRBJ2-5	TGTGCCAGCAGCCCACGAGGGGGACAGGGAATAACCCAGTACTTC	CASSPRGGQGITQYF
.	TRBV29-1	TRBD2	TRBJ2-1	TGCAGCGTTGAAGCGCCTAGCGGGAGAAATGAGCAGTTCTTC	CSVEAPSGRNEQFF
few	TRBV28	.	TRBJ2-5	TGTGCCAGCAGTTTATTCCAACAAGAGACCCAGTACTTC	CASSLFQQETQYF
once	TRBV6-4	.	TRBJ1-1	TGTGCCAGCAGTGACTCATGGAACACTGAAGCTTTCTTT	CASSDSWNTEAFF
.	TRBV10-1	.	TRBJ2-3	TGCGCCAGCAGTGATGCAGATACGCATTATTTT	CASSDADTHYF
.	TRBV28	.	TRBJ2-1	TGTGCCAGCAGTTCGGCGCGTGAGCAGTTCTTC	CASSSAREQFF
many	TRBV19	.	TRBJ1-3	TGTGCCAGTAGATGGAGAAGCTCTGGAAACACCATATATTTT	CASRWRSSGNTIYF
.	TRBV28	.	TRBJ2-7	TGTGCCAGCAGTACATCCCTTGAGCAGTACTTC	CASSTSLEQYF
few	TRBV7-3	TRBD2	TRBJ2-2	TGTGCCAGCACCCTACCGGGAGCGGGACCCGGGGAGCTGTTTTTT	CASTLPGAGPGELFF
few	TRBV7-9	TRBD1	TRBJ2-5	TGTGCCAGCAGCTTTGCCGGGACAGGGGGGGGAGAGACCCAGTACTTC	CASSFAGTGGGETQYF
.	TRBV7-9	.	TRBJ2-1	TGTGCCAGCAGCACAAGCCGGGGACTGGGCTACAATAAGCAGTTCTTC	CASSTSRGLGYNKQFF
.	TRBV11-3	TRBD2	TRBJ2-1	TGTGCCAGCAGCTCCGGGACTAGCGGGAGGGTGTTCTTC	CASSSGTSGRVFF
few	TRBV7-2	TRBD2	TRBJ2-1	TGTGCCAGCACCAGGGTAGCGTTTAGCGGGAGGATTGGCCACAATGAGCAGTTCTTC	CASTRVAFSGRIGHNEQFF
many	TRBV7-8	.	TRBJ1-1	TGTGCCAGCAGCTTAGCGTCAGCCTCCAATCGGTATACTGAAGCTTTCTTT	CASSLASASNRYTEAFF
many	TRBV6-1	TRBD1	TRBJ2-7	TGTGCCAGCAGTATTCGAAGGGACAGGGCTGAGCAGTACTTC	CASSIRRDRAEQYF
.	TRBV28	.	TRBJ2-7	TGTGCCAGCAGTTTAAAGCTGTACTACGAGCAGTACTTC	CASSLKLYYEQYF
many	TRBV7-2	.	TRBJ2-7	TGTGCCAGCAGCCCGCCTGGTGGCGTAAGGCAGTACTTC	CASSPPGGVRQYF
.	TRBV11-3	.	TRBJ2-1	TGTGCCAGCAGCGCCAGCCTCCGGGACTCCCCTTCCTACAATGAGCAGTTCTTC	CASSASLRDSPSYNEQFF
.	TRBV19	.	TRBJ1-1	TGTGCCAGTAGTATAGGATTGGCGAGACCTACTGTCACTGAAGCTTTCTTT	CASSIGLARPTVTEAFF